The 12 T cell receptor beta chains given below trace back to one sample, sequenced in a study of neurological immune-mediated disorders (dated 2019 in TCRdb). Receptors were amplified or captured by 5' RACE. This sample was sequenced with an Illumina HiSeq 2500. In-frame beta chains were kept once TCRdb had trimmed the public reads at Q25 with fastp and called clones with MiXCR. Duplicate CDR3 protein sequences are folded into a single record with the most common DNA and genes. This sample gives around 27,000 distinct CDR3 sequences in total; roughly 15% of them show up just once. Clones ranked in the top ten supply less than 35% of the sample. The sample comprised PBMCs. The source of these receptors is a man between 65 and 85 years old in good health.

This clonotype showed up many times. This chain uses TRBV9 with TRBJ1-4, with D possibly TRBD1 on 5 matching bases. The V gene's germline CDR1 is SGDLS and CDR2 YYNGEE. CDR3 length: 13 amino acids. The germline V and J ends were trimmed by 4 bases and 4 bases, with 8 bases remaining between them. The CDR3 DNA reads TGTGCCAGCAGCCCGGGGGTTAATGAAAAACTGTTTTTT. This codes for CASSPGVNEKLFF.

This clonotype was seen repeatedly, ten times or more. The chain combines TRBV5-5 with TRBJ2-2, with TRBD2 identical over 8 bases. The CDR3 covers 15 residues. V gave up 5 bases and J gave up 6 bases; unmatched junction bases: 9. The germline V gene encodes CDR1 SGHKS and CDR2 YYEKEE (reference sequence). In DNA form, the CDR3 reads TGTGCCAGCAGTGGACTAGCCATCTCGTCCGGGGAGCTGTTTTTT. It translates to CASSGLAISSGELFF.

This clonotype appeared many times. The CDR3 DNA follows: TGTGCCAGTAGTATCGGGATCGGCATTCAGTACTTC. It encodes CASSIGIGIQYF. The gene calls are TRBV19 and TRBJ2-4; D perhaps matches TRBD2 (5 bases). Trimming cost V 3 bases and J 9 bases, with 9 bases left between them. CDR3 length equals 12 residues. Germline CDR1 and CDR2: LNHDA and SQIVND (reference sequence). The complete variable domain, with remaining parts taken from reference TRBV19 and TRBJ2-4, reads DGGITQSPKYLFRKEGQNVTLSCEQNLNHDAMYWYRQDPGQGLRLIYYSQIVNDFQKGDIAEGYSVSREKKESFPLTVTSAQKNPTAFYLCASSIGIGIQYFGAGTRLSVL.

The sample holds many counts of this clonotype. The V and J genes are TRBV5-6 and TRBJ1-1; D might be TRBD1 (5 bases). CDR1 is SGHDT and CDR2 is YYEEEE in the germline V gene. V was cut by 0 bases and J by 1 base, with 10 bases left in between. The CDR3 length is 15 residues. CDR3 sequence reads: CASSLGGRENTEAFF. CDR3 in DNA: TGTGCCAGCAGCTTGGGTGGCAGGGAGAACACTGAAGCTTTCTTT.

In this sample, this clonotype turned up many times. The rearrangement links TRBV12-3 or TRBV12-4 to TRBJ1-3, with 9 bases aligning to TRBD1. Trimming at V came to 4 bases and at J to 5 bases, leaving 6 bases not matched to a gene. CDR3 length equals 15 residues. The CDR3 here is CASSSPGQGRNTIYF. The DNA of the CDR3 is TGTGCCAGCAGTTCCCCGGGACAGGGAAGAAACACCATATATTTT.

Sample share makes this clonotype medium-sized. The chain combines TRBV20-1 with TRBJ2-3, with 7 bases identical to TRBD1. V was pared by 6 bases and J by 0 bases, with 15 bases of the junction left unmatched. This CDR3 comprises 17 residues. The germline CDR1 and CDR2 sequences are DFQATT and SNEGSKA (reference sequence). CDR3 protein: CSAPRTGLRPSTDTQYF. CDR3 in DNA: TGCAGTGCCCCAAGGACAGGCCTTCGACCTAGCACAGATACGCAGTATTTT.

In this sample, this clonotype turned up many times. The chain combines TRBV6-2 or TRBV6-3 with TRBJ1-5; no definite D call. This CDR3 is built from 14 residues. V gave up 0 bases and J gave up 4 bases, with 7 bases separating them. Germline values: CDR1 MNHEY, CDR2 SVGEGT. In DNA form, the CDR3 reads TGTGCCAGCAGTTACTCGTCCGGGAATCAGCCCCAGCATTTT. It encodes CASSYSSGNQPQHF.

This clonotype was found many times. The CDR3 spells CASSPLSKARYNEQFF. The CDR3 coding sequence is TGTGCCAGCTCACCACTGAGTAAGGCACGTTACAATGAGCAGTTCTTC. V gene TRBV18 combines with J gene TRBJ2-1; D gene uncertain. In germline, CDR1 is KGHSH, CDR2 LQKENI. This CDR3 has 16 amino acids. V lost 1 base, J lost 4 bases, and 14 bases lay in between. Together with reference TRBV18 and TRBJ2-1, the CDR3 gives the full variable domain: NAGVMQNPRHLVRRRGQEARLRCSPMKGHSHVYWYRQLPEEGLKFMVYLQKENIIDESGMPKERFSAEFPKEGPSILRIQQVVRGDSAAYFCASSPLSKARYNEQFFGPGTRLTVL.

The CDR3 region has the DNA TGCGCCAGCAGCCAGGACGGTTTGAACACTGAAGCTTTCTTT. Encoded protein: CASSQDGLNTEAFF. J is TRBJ1-1 and V is TRBV5-1; D is unresolved. The CDR3 length is 14 residues. The germline V gene encodes CDR1 SGHRS and CDR2 YFSETQ. Trimming cost V 4 bases and J 0 bases, with 10 bases left between them.

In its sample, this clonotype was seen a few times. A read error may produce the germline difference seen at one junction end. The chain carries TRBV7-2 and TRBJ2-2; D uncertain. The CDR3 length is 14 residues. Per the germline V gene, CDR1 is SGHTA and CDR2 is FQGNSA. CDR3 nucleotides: TGTGTCAGCAGCTTAGGCCAGTTCACCGGGGAGCTGTTTTTT. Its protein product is CVSSLGQFTGELFF.

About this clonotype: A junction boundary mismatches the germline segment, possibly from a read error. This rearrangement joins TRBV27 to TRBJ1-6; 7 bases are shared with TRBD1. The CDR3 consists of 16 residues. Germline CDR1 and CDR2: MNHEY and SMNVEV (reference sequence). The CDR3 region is CASSERGRVGNSPLHF. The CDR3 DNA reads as TGTGCCAGCAGCGAAAGGGGGCGAGTTGGTAATTCACCGCTCCACTTT.

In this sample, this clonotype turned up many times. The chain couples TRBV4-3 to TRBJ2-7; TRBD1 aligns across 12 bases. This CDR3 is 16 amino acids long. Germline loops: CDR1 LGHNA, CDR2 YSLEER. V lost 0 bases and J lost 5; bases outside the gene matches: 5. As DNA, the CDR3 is TGCGCCAGCAGCCAAGAGATGGGGACAGGGGGCGACGAGCAGTACTTC. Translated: CASSQEMGTGGDEQYF.